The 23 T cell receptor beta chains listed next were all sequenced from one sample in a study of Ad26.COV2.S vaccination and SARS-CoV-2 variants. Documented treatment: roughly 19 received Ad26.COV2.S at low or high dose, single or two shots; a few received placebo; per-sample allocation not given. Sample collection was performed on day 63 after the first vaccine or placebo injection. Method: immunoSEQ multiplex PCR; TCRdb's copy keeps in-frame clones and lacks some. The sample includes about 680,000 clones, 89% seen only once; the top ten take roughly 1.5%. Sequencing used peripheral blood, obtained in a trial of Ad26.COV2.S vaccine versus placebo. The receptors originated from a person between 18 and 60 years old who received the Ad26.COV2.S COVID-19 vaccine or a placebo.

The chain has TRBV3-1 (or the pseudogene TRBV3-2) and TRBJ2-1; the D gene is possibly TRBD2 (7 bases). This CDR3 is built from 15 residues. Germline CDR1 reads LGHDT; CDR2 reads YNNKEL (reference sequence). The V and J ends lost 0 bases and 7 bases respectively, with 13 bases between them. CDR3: CASSQEWGGSNEQFF. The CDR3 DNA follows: TGTGCCAGCAGCCAAGAGTGGGGGGGCTCAAATGAGCAGTTCTTC.

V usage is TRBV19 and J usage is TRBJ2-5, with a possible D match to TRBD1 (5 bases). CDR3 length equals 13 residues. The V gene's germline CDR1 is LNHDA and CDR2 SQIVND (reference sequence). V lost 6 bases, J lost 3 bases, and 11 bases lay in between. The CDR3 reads CASRMQGKETQYF. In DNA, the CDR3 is TGTGCCAGTAGGATGCAGGGTAAAGAGACCCAGTACTTC.

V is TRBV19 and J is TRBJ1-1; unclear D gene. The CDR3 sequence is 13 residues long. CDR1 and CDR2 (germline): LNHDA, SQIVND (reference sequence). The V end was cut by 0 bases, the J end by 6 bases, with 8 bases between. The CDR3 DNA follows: TGTGCCAGTAGTATAGATCTTGCGGCTGAAGCTTTCTTT. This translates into CASSIDLAAEAFF.

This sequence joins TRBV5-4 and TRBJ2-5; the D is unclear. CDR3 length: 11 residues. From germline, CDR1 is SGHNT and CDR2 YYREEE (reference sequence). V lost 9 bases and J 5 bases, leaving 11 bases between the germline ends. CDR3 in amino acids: CATTSHETQYF. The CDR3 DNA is TGTGCCACCACGTCCCATGAGACCCAGTACTTC.

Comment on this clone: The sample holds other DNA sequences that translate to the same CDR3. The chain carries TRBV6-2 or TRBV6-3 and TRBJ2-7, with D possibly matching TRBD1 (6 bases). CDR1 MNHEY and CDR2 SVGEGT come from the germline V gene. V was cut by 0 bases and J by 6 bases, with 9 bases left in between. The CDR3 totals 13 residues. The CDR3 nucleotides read TGTGCCAGCAGTTACTCGGGCAGGGGCGAGCAGTACTTC. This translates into CASSYSGRGEQYF.

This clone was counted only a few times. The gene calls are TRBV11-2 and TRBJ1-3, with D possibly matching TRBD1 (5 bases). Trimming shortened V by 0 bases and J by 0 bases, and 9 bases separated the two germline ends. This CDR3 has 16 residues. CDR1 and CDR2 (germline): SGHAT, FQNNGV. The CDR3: CASSLEGRSSGNTIYF. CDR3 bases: TGTGCCAGCAGCTTAGAGGGGCGGAGCTCTGGAAACACCATATATTTT.

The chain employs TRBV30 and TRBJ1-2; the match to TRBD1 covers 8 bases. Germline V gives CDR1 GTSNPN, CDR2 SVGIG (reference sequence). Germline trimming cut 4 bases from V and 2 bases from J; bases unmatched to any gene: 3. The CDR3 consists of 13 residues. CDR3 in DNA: TGTGCCTGGACAGGGGGCAGGAACTATGGCTACACCTTC. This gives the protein CAWTGGRNYGYTF. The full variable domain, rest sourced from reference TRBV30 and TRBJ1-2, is SQTIHQWPATLVQPVGSPLSLECTVEGTSNPNLYWYRQAAGRGLQLLFYSVGIGQISSEVPQNLSASRPQDRQFILSSKKLLLSDSGFYLCAWTGGRNYGYTFGSGTRLTVV.

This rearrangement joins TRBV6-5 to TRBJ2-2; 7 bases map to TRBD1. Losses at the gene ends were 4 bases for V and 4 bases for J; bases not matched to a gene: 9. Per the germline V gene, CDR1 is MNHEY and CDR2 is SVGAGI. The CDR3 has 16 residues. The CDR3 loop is CASSSGQRISTGELFF. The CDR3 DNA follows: TGTGCCAGCAGTTCGGGACAGAGAATTAGCACCGGGGAGCTGTTTTTT.

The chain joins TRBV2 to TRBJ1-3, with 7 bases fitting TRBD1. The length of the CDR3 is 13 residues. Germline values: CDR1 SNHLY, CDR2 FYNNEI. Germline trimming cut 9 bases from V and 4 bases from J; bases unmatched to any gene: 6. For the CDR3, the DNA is TGTGCCAGAACCGGGACAGAGGGAAACACCATATATTTT. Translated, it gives CARTGTEGNTIYF.

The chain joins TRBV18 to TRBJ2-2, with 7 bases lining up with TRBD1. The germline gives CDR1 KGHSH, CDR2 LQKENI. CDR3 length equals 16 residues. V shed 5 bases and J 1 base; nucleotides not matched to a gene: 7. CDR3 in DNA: TGTGCCAGCTCAACCGGGACAGACATGAACACCGGGGAGCTGTTTTTT. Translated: CASSTGTDMNTGELFF. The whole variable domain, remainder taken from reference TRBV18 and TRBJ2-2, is NAGVMQNPRHLVRRRGQEARLRCSPMKGHSHVYWYRQLPEEGLKFMVYLQKENIIDESGMPKERFSAEFPKEGPSILRIQQVVRGDSAAYFCASSTGTDMNTGELFFGEGSRLTVL.

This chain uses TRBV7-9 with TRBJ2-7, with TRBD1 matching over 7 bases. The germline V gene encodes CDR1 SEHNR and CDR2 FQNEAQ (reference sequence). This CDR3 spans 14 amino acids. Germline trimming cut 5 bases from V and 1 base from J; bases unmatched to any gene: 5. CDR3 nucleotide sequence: TGTGCCAGCAGCATAGGGGGCATTTCCTACGAGCAGTACTTC. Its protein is CASSIGGISYEQYF.

The CDR3, as DNA: TGTGCCAGCAGCCAAGAGGGCACAGGGTCGGGGTATGGCTACACCTTC. The encoded protein is CASSQEGTGSGYGYTF. This rearrangement joins TRBV3-1 (or the pseudogene TRBV3-2) to TRBJ1-2; D perhaps matches TRBD1 (6 bases). Germline V gene sequence: CDR1 LGHDT, CDR2 YNNKEL (reference sequence). V shed 0 bases and J shed 5 bases, with 16 bases lying between them. The CDR3 extends over 16 amino acids.

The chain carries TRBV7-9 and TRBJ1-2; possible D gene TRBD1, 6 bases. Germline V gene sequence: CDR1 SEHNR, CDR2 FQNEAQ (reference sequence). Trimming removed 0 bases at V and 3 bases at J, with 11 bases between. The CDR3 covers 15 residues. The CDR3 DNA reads TGTGCCAGCAGCTTAGCGGCCGGGGGGCACTATGGCTACACCTTC. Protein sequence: CASSLAAGGHYGYTF.

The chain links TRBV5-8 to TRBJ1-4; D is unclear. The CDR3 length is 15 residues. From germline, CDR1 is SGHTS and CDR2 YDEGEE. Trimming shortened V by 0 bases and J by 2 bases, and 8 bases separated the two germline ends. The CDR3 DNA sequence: TGTGCCAGCAGCTTGGGCGGTTGGACTAATGAAAAACTGTTTTTT. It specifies CASSLGGWTNEKLFF.

The DNA of the CDR3 is TGTGCCAGCAGCGCTCGGACAGGGACCTACAATGAGCAGTTCTTC. Translation gives CASSARTGTYNEQFF. The V and J genes are TRBV2 and TRBJ2-1, with TRBD1 identical over 8 bases. Germline CDR1 reads SNHLY; CDR2 reads FYNNEI. The CDR3 totals 15 residues. Germline trimming cut 6 bases from V and 2 bases from J; bases unmatched to any gene: 6.

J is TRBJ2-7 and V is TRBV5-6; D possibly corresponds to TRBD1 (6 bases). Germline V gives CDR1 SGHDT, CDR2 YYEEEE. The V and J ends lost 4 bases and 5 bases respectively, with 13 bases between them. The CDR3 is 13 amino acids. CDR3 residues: CASSLGQTHEQYF. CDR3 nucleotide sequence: TGTGCCAGCAGCCTAGGACAGACCCACGAGCAGTACTTC.

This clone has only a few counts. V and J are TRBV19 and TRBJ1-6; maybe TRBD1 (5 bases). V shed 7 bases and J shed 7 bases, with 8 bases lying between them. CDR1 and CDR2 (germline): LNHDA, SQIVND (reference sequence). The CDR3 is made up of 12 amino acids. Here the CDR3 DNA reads TGTGCCAGTACGGGGGGGAATTCACCCCTCCACTTT. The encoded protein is CASTGGNSPLHF.

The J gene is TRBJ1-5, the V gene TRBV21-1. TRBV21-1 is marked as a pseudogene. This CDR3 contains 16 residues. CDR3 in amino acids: CASSKRAQNSNQPQHF. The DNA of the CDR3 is TGTGCCAGCAGCAAAAGGGCACAGAATAGCAATCAGCCCCAGCATTTT.

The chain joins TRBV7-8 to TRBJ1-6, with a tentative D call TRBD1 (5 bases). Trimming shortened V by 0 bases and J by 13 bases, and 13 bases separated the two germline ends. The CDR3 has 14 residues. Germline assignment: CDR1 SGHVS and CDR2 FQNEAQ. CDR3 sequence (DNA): TGTGCCAGCAGCTTAGCGCTGGGCAGGGCGCCCCTCCACTTT. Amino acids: CASSLALGRAPLHF.

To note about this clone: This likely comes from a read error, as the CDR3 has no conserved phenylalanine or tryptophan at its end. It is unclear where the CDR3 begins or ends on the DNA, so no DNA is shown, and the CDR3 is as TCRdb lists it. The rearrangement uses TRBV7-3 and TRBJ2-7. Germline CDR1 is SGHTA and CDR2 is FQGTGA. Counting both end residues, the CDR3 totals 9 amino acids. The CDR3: CASRQYWKH.

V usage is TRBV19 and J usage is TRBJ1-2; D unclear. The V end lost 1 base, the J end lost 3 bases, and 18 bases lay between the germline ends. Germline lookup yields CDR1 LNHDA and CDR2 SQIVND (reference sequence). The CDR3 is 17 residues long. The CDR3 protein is CASSIGVWPRDDYGYTF. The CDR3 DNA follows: TGTGCCAGTAGTATAGGAGTTTGGCCGAGAGACGACTATGGCTACACCTTC.

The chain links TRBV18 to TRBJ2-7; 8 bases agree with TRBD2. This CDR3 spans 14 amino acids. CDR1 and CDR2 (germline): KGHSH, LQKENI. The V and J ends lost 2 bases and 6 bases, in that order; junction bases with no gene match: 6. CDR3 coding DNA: TGTGCCAGCTCACCAGGGACTAGAACGGCCGAGCAGTACTTC. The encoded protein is CASSPGTRTAEQYF.

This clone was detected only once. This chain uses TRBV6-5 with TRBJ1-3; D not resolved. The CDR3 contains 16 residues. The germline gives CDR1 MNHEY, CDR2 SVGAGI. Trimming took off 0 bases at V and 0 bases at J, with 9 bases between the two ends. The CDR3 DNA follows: TGTGCCAGCAGTTACTCGGCCAGACCCTCTGGAAACACCATATATTTT. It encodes CASSYSARPSGNTIYF.